This TCR beta chain was identified during a study of blood T cell repertoires in COVID-19. Study-level information: The cDNA or gDNA used as material had been derived from T cells, B-cell-depleted T cells, or PBMCs.

Here immunoSEQ multiplex PCR was the method, and the copy in TCRdb shows in-frame clones only, minus some. The sample has about 280,000 clones, around 85% seen once; the top ten hold approximately 2%. V was clipped by 3 bases and J by 6 bases, with 11 bases between them. The CDR3 spans 13 residues. The clonotype comes from a woman in her thirties who had recovered from COVID-19. The rearrangement links TRBV12-3 or TRBV12-4 to TRBJ1-1; no firm D call. Sequenced sample: peripheral blood. DNA of the CDR3: TGTGCCAGCAGTTTGATTTCCGGGTCTGAAGCTTTCTTT. It codes for CASSLISGSEAFF.